This T cell receptor (beta chain) was retrieved from a study of blood T cell repertoires in COVID-19. V shed 4 bases and J 1 base; nucleotides not matched to a gene: 5. CDR1 is LNHDA, CDR2 SQIVND, per germline (reference sequence). The length of the CDR3 is 17 residues. Method: immunoSEQ multiplex PCR; TCRdb's copy keeps in-frame clones and lacks some. The data hold 200,000 or so clones, with around 92% observed a single time. This chain joins TRBV19 and TRBJ2-5; 14 positions agree with TRBD2. The receptor was isolated from a woman under 30 who had recovered from COVID-19. The sequenced material came from PBMCs or T cells enriched from blood (not recorded which). Written as DNA, the CDR3 is TGTGCCAGTAGTAAACCCGGGACTAGCGGGGGCCAAGAGACCCAGTACTTC. Protein: CASSKPGTSGGQETQYF.